This entry concerns a single T cell receptor beta chain. Clones were sequenced by immunoSEQ multiplex PCR, and TCRdb holds only the in-frame ones, with some missing. The sample consists of tens of thousands of clones, roughly 90% of them appearing once. This sample was taken from a study of OX40 agonist ivuxolimab in advanced cancers. On the study more broadly: The study reported partial responses in three patients: one hepatocellular carcinoma, two cutaneous melanoma.

Germline trimming cut 3 bases from V and 5 bases from J; bases unmatched to any gene: 5. Per the germline V gene, CDR1 is SNHLY and CDR2 is FYNNEI. The CDR3 is 15 residues long. The specimen was CD4+ or CD8+ T cells sorted from blood, collected in a trial of the OX40 agonist ivuxolimab. V and J are TRBV2 and TRBJ1-5; 9 bases match TRBD1. The clonotype comes from an adult with an advanced solid tumor such as melanoma, head and neck, liver or kidney cancer. The CDR3 coding sequence is TGTGCCAGCAGTGAGTGGGGGACAGGGTATCAGCCCCAGCATTTT. Translation gives CASSEWGTGYQPQHF.